The clone carrying this T cell receptor (beta chain) was seen a few times. The antigen is not known. The sample comes from a study of T cell repertoires in cytomegalovirus infection. For the study at large: The study used recently identified HLA-C-restricted and well-studied HLA-B-restricted CMV epitopes. Signatures in public TCR beta sequences pointed to both CMV infection and matching HLA type. Notes on the study in general: Totalled public TCR beta family frequency picked out people who carried CMV plus the relevant HLA. CMV-specific TCR beta clonotypes restricted by HLA-C dominated the ex vivo response.

The CDR3 length is 13 residues. The V gene's germline CDR1 is SGHTA and CDR2 FQGNSA. The V end lost 2 bases, the J end lost 3 bases, and 8 bases lay between the germline ends. One entry per CDR3 protein, called by TCRdb with MiXCR from the reads. The sample gives hundreds of thousands of distinct CDR3 sequences, roughly a third of which show up once; roughly 16% is in the top ten. The J gene is TRBJ2-7, the V gene TRBV7-2, with D perhaps matching TRBD1 (6 bases). Sequences were derived from cultured PBMCs, sampled from culture after CMV antigen stimulation. The receptor was isolated from a human donor in good health (CMV status not recorded). Some clones in this sample may be carry-over from other donors' samples. CDR3 DNA: TGTGCCAGCAGCTTATTCAGGGGCTACGAGCAGTACTTC. This gives the protein CASSLFRGYEQYF.